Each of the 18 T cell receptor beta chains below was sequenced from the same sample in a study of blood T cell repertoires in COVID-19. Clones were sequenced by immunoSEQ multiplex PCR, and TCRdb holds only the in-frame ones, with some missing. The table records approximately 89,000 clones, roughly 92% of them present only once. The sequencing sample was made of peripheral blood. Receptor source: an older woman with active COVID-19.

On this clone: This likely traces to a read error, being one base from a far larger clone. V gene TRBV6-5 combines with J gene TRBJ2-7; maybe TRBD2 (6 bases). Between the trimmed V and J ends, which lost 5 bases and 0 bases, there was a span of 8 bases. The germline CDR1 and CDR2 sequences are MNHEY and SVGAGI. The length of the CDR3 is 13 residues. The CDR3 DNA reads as TGTGCCAGCAGTCTCGGGGGCTCCTACGAGCAGTACTTC. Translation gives CASSLGGSYEQYF.

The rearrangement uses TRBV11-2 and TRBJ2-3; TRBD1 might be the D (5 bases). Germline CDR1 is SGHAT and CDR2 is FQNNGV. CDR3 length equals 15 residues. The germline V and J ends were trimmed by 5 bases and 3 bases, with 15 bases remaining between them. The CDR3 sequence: CASSQTGTATDTQYF. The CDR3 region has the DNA TGTGCCAGCAGCCAAACAGGAACAGCAACAGATACGCAGTATTTT. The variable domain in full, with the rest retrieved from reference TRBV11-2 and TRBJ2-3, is EAGVAQSPRYKIIEKRQSVAFWCNPISGHATLYWYQQILGQGPKLLIQFQNNGVVDDSQLPKDRFSAERLKGVDSTLKIQPAKLEDSAVYLCASSQTGTATDTQYFGPGTRLTVL.

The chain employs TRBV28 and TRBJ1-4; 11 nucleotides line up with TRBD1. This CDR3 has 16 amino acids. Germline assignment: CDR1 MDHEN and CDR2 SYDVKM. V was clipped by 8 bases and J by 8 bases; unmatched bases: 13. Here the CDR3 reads CASSPSGTGGWEKLFF. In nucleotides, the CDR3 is TGTGCCAGCTCACCCTCCGGGACAGGGGGATGGGAAAAACTGTTTTTT.

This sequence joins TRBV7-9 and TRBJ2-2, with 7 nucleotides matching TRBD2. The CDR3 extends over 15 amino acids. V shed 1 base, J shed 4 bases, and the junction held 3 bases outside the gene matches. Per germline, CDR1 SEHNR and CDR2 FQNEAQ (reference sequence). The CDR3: CASSLGGGPTGELFF. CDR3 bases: TGTGCCAGCAGCTTAGGCGGGGGTCCCACCGGGGAGCTGTTTTTT.

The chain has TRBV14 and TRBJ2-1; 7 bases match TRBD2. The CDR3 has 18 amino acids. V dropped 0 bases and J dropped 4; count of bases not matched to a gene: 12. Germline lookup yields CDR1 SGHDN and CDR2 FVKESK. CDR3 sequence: CASSQDTASGHLYNEQFF. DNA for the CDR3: TGTGCCAGCAGCCAAGATACGGCTAGCGGACACCTTTACAATGAGCAGTTCTTC.

CDR3 sequence reads: CASSWTGAYEQYF. CDR3 coding DNA: TGTGCCAGCAGTTGGACAGGGGCCTACGAGCAGTACTTC. The genes are TRBV6-5 and TRBJ2-7; 9 nucleotides agree with TRBD1. V trimming: 4 bases; J trimming: 2 bases; junction bases outside the gene matches: 0. This CDR3 has 13 amino acids. From germline, CDR1 is MNHEY and CDR2 SVGAGI.

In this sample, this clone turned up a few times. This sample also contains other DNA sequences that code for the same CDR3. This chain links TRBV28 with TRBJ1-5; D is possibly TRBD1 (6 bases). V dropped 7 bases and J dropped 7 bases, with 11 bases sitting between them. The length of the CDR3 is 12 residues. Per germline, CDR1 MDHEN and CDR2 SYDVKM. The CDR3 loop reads CASTQGIQPQHF. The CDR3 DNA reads TGTGCCAGCACCCAGGGGATCCAGCCCCAGCATTTT. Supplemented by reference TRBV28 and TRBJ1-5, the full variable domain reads DVKVTQSSRYLVKRTGEKVFLECVQDMDHENMFWYRQDPGLGLRLIYFSYDVKMKEKGDIPEGYSVSREKKERFSLILESASTNQTSMYLCASTQGIQPQHFGDGTRLSIL.

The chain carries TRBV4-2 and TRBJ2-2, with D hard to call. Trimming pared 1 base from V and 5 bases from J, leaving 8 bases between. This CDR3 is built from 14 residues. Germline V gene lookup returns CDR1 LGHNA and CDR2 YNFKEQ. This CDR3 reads CASSQAERTGELFF. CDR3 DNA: TGTGCCAGCAGCCAAGCTGAGCGTACCGGGGAGCTGTTTTTT.

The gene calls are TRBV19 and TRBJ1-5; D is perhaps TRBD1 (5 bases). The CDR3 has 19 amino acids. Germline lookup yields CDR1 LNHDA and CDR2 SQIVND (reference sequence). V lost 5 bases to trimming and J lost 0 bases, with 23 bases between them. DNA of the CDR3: TGTGCCAGTAGTTTCAGAACAGGAGTTATCTCTAATAGCAATCAGCCCCAGCATTTT. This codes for CASSFRTGVISNSNQPQHF.

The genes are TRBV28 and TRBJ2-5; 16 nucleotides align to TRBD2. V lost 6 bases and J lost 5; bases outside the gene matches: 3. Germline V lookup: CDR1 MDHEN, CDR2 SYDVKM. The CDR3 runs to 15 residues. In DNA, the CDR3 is TGTGCCAGCAGAGGGGGACTAGCGGGAGGGGAGACCCAGTACTTC. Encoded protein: CASRGGLAGGETQYF.

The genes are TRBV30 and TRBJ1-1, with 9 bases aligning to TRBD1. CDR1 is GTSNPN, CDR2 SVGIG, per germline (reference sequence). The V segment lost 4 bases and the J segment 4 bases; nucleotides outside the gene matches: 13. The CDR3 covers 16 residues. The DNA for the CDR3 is TGTGCCTGGAAGGACAGGGGTCGGCTTATGGCCACTGAAGCTTTCTTT. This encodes CAWKDRGRLMATEAFF.

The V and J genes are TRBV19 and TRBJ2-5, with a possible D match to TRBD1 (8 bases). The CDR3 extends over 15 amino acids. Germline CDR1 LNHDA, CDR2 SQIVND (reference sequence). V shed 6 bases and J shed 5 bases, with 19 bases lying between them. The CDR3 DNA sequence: TGTGCCAGTAGAGACAGGGGAATGGGAGGGGAGACCCAGTACTTC. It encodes CASRDRGMGGETQYF.

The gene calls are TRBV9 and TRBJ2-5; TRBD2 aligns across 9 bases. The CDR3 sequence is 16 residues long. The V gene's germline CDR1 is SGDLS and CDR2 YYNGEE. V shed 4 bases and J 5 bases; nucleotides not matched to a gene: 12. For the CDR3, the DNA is TGTGCCAGCAGCACCGCGGGGGGGCGCTCGGGGGAGACCCAGTACTTC. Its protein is CASSTAGGRSGETQYF.

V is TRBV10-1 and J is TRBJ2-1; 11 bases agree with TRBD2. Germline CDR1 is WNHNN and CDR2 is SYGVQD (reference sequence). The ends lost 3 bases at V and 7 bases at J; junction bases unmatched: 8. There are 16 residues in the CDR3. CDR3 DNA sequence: TGCGCCAGCAGTGAAAGAAGGGCTAGCGGGAGGAATGAGCAGTTCTTC. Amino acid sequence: CASSERRASGRNEQFF.

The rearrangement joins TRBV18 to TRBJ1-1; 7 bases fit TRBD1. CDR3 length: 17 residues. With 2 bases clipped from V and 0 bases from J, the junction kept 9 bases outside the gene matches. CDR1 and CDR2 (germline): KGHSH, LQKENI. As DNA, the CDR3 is TGTGCCAGCTCACCAAAACTTCCGGGACAGATGAACACTGAAGCTTTCTTT. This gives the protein CASSPKLPGQMNTEAFF.

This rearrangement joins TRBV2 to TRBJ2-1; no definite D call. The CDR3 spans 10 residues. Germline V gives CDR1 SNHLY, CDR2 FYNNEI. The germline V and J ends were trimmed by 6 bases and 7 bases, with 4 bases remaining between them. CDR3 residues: CASSRNEQFF. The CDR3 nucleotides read TGTGCCAGCAGCAGGAATGAGCAGTTCTTC.

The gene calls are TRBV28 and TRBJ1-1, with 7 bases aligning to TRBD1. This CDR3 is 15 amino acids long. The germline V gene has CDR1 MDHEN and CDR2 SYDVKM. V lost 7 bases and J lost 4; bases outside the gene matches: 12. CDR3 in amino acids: CASKKQGIWGTEAFF. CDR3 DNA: TGTGCCAGCAAGAAACAGGGGATTTGGGGCACTGAAGCTTTCTTT.

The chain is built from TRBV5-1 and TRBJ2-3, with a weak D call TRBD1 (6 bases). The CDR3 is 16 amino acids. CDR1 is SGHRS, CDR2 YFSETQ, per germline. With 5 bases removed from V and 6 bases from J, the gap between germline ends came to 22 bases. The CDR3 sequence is CASRQTARGGVDTQYF. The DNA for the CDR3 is TGCGCCAGCAGACAAACGGCCAGGGGTGGGGTGGATACGCAGTATTTT.